The clone carrying this T cell receptor beta chain has a count of ten or more. This entry belongs to a study of T cells in Graves' hyperthyroidism and ophthalmopathy. Study-level information: At initial diagnosis, before any treatment had begun, peripheral blood was obtained.

The germline V gene has CDR1 GTSNPN and CDR2 SVGIG (reference sequence). V dropped 0 bases and J dropped 8 bases, with 14 bases sitting between them. This CDR3 is 14 amino acids long. Authors of the study amplified TCR beta CDR3 regions from RNA transcripts. The HTBI primer set was used in a first-round RT-PCR of the TCR CDR3. A single record per CDR3 protein comes from TCRdb applying MiXCR to the multiplex PCR reads. The sample lists 700,000 or so distinct CDR3 sequences; approximately 16% were seen once. The sample taken for sequencing was blood. This TCR was recovered from a man between 18 and 35 years old with Graves' hyperthyroidism. The J gene is TRBJ2-1, the V gene TRBV30; D tentatively fits TRBD1 or TRBD2 (5 bases each). CDR3 sequence (DNA): TGTGCCTGGAGTGTCGGGGCGTACCCCGATGAGCAGTTCTTC. Its protein product is CAWSVGAYPDEQFF.